What follows is one TCR beta chain and its context. These data are taken from a study of blood T cell repertoires in COVID-19. Here immunoSEQ multiplex PCR was the method, and the copy in TCRdb shows in-frame clones only, minus some. The sample carries about 270,000 clones, about nine tenths recorded once. The origin of this receptor is a woman between 45 and 65 years old who had recovered from COVID-19. The sample taken for sequencing was PBMCs or T cells enriched from blood (not recorded which).

The CDR3 loop reads CASSPYAGTGLSYGYTF. DNA of the CDR3: TGTGCCAGCAGCCCCTATGCCGGGACAGGGCTAAGCTATGGCTACACCTTC. The rearrangement links TRBV7-3 to TRBJ1-2; 9 positions agree with TRBD1. Germline V CDR1 and CDR2: SGHTA, FQGTGA. This CDR3 region has 17 residues. V shed 5 bases, J shed 4 bases, and the junction held 14 bases outside the gene matches.